The 9 T cell receptor beta chains presented below share a single source sample, sequenced in a study of T cells after posttransplantation cyclophosphamide (dated by TCRdb to 2016 to 2018). The receptor library was made with the immunoSEQ multiplex PCR assay. TCRdb stores this immuneACCESS table with in-frame sequences only. Part of the clones is absent; in the studies checked, under half of the shortfall reflects unresolved V genes, and no reason is known for the rest. The sample yields about 47,000 clones; approximately 94% were counted once. The top ten clonotypes cover roughly 3.1% of the sample. Source material: PBMCs. The receptors stem from a woman aged 25 to 39 in good health and a related stem cell transplant donor.

This clone was counted once. This chain links TRBV30 with TRBJ1-1; maybe TRBD1 (5 bases). V lost 3 bases and J 4 bases, leaving 15 bases between the germline ends. Germline values: CDR1 GTSNPN, CDR2 SVGIG (reference sequence). This CDR3 region has 14 residues. In nucleotides, the CDR3 is TGTGCCTGGAGGTGGGGGGGGTACGGCACTGAAGCTTTCTTT. The encoded protein is CAWRWGGYGTEAFF.

The chain recombines TRBV27 with TRBJ2-7; D uncertain. Germline lookup yields CDR1 MNHEY and CDR2 SMNVEV (reference sequence). Trimming shortened V by 0 bases and J by 2 bases, and 8 bases separated the two germline ends. There are 14 residues in the CDR3. CDR3 sequence reads: CASSLSPGPYEQYF. Here the CDR3 DNA reads TGTGCCAGCAGTTTATCCCCAGGCCCCTACGAGCAGTACTTC.

The chain combines TRBV20-1 with TRBJ1-1, with D uncertain. The CDR3 consists of 10 residues. Germline CDR1 and CDR2: DFQATT and SNEGSKA (reference sequence). Trimming took off 2 bases at V and 11 bases at J, with 9 bases between the two ends. The CDR3 sequence: CSARLEGAFF. The CDR3, as DNA: TGCAGTGCTAGATTGGAGGGCGCTTTCTTT.

The V gene is TRBV4-1, the J gene TRBJ1-1; 10 nucleotides agree with TRBD1. This CDR3 comprises 17 residues. Germline values: CDR1 MGHRA, CDR2 YSYEKL. V dropped 3 bases and J dropped 0; count of bases not matched to a gene: 7. This CDR3 is CASSQPPGTGVNTEAFF. In nucleotides, the CDR3 is TGCGCCAGCAGCCAGCCCCCCGGGACAGGGGTGAACACTGAAGCTTTCTTT.

This clone appeared a few times. The chain couples TRBV6-4 to TRBJ2-2; 8 nucleotides match TRBD1. Germline V gives CDR1 MRHNA, CDR2 SNTAGT. The CDR3 sequence is 15 residues long. J gave up 3 bases and V 7 bases, and 7 bases lay outside the gene matches. CDR3 region: CASNPGQGDTGELFF. In DNA, the CDR3 is TGTGCCAGCAATCCTGGACAGGGAGACACCGGGGAGCTGTTTTTT.

This CDR3 reads CASNHQGTSGREDTQYF. The CDR3 nucleotides read TGTGCCAGCAATCACCAGGGGACTAGCGGACGGGAAGATACGCAGTATTTT. The chain joins TRBV9 to TRBJ2-3, with 11 bases fitting TRBD2. Unmatched junction bases numbered 14, after V lost 6 bases and J lost 5 bases. Germline V lookup: CDR1 SGDLS, CDR2 YYNGEE. The CDR3 length is 17 residues.

The chain uses TRBV7-2 and TRBJ1-1; D remains ambiguous. The germline V gene has CDR1 SGHTA and CDR2 FQGNSA. The CDR3 has 14 residues. Trimming left V 1 base short and J 1 base short, with 7 bases between. In DNA form, the CDR3 reads TGTGCCAGCAGCTTAGGTCTCCCGAACACTGAAGCTTTCTTT. Its translation: CASSLGLPNTEAFF.

The chain joins TRBV27 to TRBJ2-6; D is possibly TRBD1 (6 bases). The CDR3 totals 14 residues. Germline V CDR1 and CDR2: MNHEY, SMNVEV (reference sequence). The V gene lost 10 bases and the J gene lost 1 base, with 11 bases spanning the gap. This CDR3 reads CAIGTGSGANVLTF. The CDR3, as DNA: TGTGCCATCGGAACAGGGTCTGGGGCCAACGTCCTGACTTTC.

This chain links TRBV4-1 with TRBJ1-6; 7 bases are shared with TRBD1. From germline, CDR1 is MGHRA and CDR2 YSYEKL. CDR3 length: 16 amino acids. Trimming removed 0 bases from V and 9 bases from J; junction bases left unmatched: 8. The DNA of the CDR3 is TGCGCCAGCAGCCAAGAGTTGGTCAGGGGGAGTTCACCCCTCCACTTT. The encoded protein is CASSQELVRGSSPLHF.